The text below deals with one T cell receptor (beta chain). It was with 60 Vbeta and 13 Jbeta primers that the PCR ran. TCRdb keeps only in-frame clones here, not all; method: immunoSEQ multiplex PCR. This sample has some 150,000 clones, with approximately 78% found just once. These data originate in a study of cytomegalovirus exposure and HLA in healthy donors. The CDR3 totals 16 residues. CDR1 and CDR2 (germline): SGHDT, YYEEEE. The V and J ends lost 2 bases and 2 bases, in that order; junction bases with no gene match: 9. This chain connects TRBV5-6 to TRBJ2-7; 8 nucleotides match TRBD2. The TCR comes from a woman younger than 30 in good health and CMV-seronegative. The sequencing sample was made of PBMCs. The CDR3 is CASSFHLAGGPYEQYF. In DNA, the CDR3 is TGTGCCAGCAGCTTTCATTTGGCGGGGGGACCCTACGAGCAGTACTTC.